A selection of T cell receptor beta chains follows, all from one sample in a study of blood T cell repertoires in COVID-19. Assay: immunoSEQ multiplex PCR; the TCRdb copy retains only in-frame clones and omits some. Counted here are around 68,000 clones, around nine tenths occurring once; the ten biggest clones make up approximately 7%. Material: peripheral blood. Receptor source: a man aged 50 to 60 with active COVID-19. The conserved cysteine and the conserved F or W are not part of the CDR3 here.

J | V | CDR3
TRBJ1-4 | TRBV29-1 | SVGWTATNEKLF
TRBJ1-5 | TRBV6-2/TRBV6-3 | ASSYESRQGRFQPQH
TRBJ1-2 | TRBV7-6 | ASSLGLRGFDYGYT
TRBJ1-2 | TRBV24-1 | ATSERGTGMVGYGYT
TRBJ1-2 | TRBV19 | ASANKGQGYGYT
TRBJ2-2 | TRBV19 | ASRIGAGEVTGELF
TRBJ1-4 | TRBV11-2 | ASSLGQGRGELF
TRBJ2-7 | TRBV30 | ACYGTVTYEQY
TRBJ2-1 | TRBV7-8 | ASSPSGQSYNEQF
TRBJ2-5 | TRBV4-3 | ASSQDVSASRGQETQY
TRBJ2-5 | TRBV6-1 | ASSEGAGWGQETQY
TRBJ2-3 | TRBV18 | ASSPLRTSGSLDFTDTQY
TRBJ2-6 | TRBV6-5 | ASLTLATGANVLT
TRBJ1-2 | TRBV5-4 | ASSHRTGTYGYT
TRBJ1-6 | TRBV19 | ASSFPGQHSPLH
TRBJ2-3 | TRBV19 | ASSQRADTQY
TRBJ1-1 | TRBV5-1 | ASSLADWGDTEAF
TRBJ2-2 | TRBV6-2/TRBV6-3 | ASSPYRGTTGELF
TRBJ2-2 | TRBV7-3 | ASSLGLAGGTGELF
TRBJ2-2 | TRBV7-2 | ASSLSRTSGDVGELF
TRBJ2-7 | TRBV7-6 | ASSYKPGLVGEQY